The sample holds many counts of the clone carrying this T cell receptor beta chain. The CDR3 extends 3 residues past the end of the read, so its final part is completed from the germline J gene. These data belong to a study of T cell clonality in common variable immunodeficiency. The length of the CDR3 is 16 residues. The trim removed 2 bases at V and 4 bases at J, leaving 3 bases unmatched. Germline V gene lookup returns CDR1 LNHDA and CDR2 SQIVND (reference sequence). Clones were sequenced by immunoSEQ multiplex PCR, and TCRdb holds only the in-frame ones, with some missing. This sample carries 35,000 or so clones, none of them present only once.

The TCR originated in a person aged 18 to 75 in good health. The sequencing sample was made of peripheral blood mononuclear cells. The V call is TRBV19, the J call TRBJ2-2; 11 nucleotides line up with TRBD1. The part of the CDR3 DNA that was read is TGTGCCAGTAGTATATGGGGACAGGGGGGCACCGGGGAG. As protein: CASSIWGQGGTGE. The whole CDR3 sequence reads CASSIWGQGGTGELFF.